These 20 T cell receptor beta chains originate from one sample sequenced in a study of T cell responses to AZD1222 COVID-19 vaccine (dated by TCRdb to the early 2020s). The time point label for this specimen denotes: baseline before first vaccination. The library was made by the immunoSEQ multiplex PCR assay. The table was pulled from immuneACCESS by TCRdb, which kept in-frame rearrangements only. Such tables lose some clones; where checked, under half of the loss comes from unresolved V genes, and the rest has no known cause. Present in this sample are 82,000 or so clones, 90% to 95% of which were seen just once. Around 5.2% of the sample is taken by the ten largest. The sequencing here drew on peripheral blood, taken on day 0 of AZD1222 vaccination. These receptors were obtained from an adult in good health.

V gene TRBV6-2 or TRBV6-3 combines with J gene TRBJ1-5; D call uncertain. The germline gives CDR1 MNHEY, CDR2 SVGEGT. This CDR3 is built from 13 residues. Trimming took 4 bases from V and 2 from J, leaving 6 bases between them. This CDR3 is CASSSWGNQPQHF. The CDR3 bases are TGTGCCAGCAGTTCGTGGGGCAATCAGCCCCAGCATTTT.

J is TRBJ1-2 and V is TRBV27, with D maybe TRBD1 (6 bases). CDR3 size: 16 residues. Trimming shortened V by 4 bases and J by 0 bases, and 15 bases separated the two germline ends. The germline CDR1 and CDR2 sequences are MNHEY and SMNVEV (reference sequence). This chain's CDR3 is CASSSYGQSANYGYTF. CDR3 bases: TGTGCCAGCAGTTCCTACGGACAGTCCGCTAACTATGGCTACACCTTC.

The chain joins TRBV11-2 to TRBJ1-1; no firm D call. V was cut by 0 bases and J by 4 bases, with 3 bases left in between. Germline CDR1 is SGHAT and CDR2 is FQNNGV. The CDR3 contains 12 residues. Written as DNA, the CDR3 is TGTGCCAGCAGCTTAGAGAGCACTGAAGCTTTCTTT. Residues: CASSLESTEAFF. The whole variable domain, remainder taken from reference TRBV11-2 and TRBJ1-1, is EAGVAQSPRYKIIEKRQSVAFWCNPISGHATLYWYQQILGQGPKLLIQFQNNGVVDDSQLPKDRFSAERLKGVDSTLKIQPAKLEDSAVYLCASSLESTEAFFGQGTRLTVV.

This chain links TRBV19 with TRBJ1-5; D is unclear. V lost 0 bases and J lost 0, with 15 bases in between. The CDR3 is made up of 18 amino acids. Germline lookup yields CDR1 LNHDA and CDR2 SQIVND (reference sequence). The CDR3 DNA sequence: TGTGCCAGTAGTATAGAGGCTATTTCTAAGAATAGCAATCAGCCCCAGCATTTT. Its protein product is CASSIEAISKNSNQPQHF.

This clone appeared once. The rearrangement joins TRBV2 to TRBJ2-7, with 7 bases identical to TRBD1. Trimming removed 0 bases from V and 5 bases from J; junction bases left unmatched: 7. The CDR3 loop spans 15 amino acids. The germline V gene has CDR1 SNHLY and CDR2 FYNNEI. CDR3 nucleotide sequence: TGTGCCAGCAGTGAAGCGCTTAGGGGGCTCAACGAGCAGTACTTC. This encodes CASSEALRGLNEQYF.

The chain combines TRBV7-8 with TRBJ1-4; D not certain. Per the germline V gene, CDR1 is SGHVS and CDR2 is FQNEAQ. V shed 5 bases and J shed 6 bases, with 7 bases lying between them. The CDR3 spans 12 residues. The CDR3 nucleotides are TGTGCCAGCAGCCTCCCTGATGAAAAACTGTTTTTT. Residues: CASSLPDEKLFF.

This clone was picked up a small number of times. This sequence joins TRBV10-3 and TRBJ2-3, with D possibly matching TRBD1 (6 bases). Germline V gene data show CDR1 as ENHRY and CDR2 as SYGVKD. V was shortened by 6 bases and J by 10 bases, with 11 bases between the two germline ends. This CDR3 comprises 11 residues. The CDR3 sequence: CAISSGVPQYF. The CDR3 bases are TGTGCCATCAGCTCAGGGGTACCGCAGTATTTT.

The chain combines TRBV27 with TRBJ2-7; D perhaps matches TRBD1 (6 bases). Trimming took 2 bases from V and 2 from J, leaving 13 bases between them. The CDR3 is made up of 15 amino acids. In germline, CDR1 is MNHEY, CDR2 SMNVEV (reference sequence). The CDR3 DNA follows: TGTGCCAGCAGTTTAAAGGGTCCAGGGGCCTACGAGCAGTACTTC. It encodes CASSLKGPGAYEQYF.

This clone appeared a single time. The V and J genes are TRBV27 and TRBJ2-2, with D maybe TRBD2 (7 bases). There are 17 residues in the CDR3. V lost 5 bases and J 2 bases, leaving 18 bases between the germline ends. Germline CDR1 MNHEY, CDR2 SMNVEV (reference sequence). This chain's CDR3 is CASSSPGGRANTGELFF. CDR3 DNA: TGTGCCAGCAGTAGCCCGGGGGGCAGAGCTAACACCGGGGAGCTGTTTTTT.

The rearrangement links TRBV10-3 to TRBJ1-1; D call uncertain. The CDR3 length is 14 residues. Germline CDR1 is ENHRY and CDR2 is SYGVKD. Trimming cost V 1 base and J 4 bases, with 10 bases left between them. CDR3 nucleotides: TGTGCCATCAGTGAGTGGAAGGAGGGCACTGAAGCTTTCTTT. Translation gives CAISEWKEGTEAFF.

The CDR3 DNA follows: TGTGCCAGCAGCTGGGGACAGGGTGACACTGAAGCTTTCTTT. This translates into CASSWGQGDTEAFF. The chain employs TRBV7-9 and TRBJ1-1, with 9 bases matching TRBD1. Germline lookup yields CDR1 SEHNR and CDR2 FQNEAQ (reference sequence). Trimming removed 4 bases from V and 3 bases from J; junction bases left unmatched: 3. CDR3 size: 14 residues.

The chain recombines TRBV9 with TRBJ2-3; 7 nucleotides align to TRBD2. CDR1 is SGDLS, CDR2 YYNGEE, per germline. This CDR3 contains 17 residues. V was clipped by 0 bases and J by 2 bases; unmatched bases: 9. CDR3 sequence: CASSVVDGGTFTDTQYF. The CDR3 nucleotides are TGTGCCAGCAGCGTAGTGGACGGGGGGACCTTCACAGATACGCAGTATTTT.

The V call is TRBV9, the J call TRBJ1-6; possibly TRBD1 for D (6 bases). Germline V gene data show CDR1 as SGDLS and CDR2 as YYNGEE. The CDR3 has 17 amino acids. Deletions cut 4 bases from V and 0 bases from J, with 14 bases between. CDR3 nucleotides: TGTGCCAGCAGCAGGACAGACCGGAGCTCCTATAATTCACCCCTCCACTTT. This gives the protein CASSRTDRSSYNSPLHF. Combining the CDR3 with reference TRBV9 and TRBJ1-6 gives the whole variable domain DSGVTQTPKHLITATGQRVTLRCSPRSGDLSVYWYQQSLDQGLQFLIQYYNGEERAKGNILERFSAQQFPDLHSELNLSSLELGDSALYFCASSRTDRSSYNSPLHFGNGTRLTVT.

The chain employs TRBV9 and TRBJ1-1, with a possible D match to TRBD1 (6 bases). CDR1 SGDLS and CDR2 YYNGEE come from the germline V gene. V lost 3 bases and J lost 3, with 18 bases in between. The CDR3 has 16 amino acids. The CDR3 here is CASSARGGGRDTEAFF. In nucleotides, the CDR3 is TGTGCCAGCAGCGCCCGAGGGGGGGGCCGGGACACTGAAGCTTTCTTT.

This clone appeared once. The CDR3 here is CSASSDRENQPQHF. In nucleotides, the CDR3 is TGCAGTGCTAGTAGCGACAGAGAGAATCAGCCCCAGCATTTT. The V call is TRBV20-1, the J call TRBJ1-5; the D gene is possibly TRBD1 (5 bases). The CDR3 is made up of 14 amino acids. Germline-derived CDR1 and CDR2 are DFQATT and SNEGSKA (reference sequence). V lost 3 bases to trimming and J lost 4 bases, with 13 bases between them.

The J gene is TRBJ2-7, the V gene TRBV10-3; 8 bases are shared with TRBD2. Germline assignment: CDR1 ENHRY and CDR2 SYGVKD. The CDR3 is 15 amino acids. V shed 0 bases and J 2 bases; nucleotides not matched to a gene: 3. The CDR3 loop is CAISESRGGPYEQYF. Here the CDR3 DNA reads TGTGCCATCAGTGAGTCTCGGGGGGGCCCCTACGAGCAGTACTTC.

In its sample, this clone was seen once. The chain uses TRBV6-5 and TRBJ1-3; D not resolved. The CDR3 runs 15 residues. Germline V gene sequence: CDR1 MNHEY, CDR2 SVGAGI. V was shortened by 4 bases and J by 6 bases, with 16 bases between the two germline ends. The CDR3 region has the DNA TGTGCCAGCAGTTCAAGCCTCCTGGCCCCAAACACCATATATTTT. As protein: CASSSSLLAPNTIYF.

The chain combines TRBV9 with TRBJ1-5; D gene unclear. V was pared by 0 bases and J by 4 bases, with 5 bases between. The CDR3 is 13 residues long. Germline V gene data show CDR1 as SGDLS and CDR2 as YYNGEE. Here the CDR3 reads CASSVGPNQPQHF. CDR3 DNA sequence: TGTGCCAGCAGCGTAGGACCAAATCAGCCCCAGCATTTT.

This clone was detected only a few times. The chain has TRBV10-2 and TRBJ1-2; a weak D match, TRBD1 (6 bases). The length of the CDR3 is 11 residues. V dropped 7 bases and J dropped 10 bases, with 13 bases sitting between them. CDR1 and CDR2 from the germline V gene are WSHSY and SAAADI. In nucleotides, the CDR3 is TGCGCCAGCAAGGGGGGGGAAGTCTACACCTTC. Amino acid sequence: CASKGGEVYTF.

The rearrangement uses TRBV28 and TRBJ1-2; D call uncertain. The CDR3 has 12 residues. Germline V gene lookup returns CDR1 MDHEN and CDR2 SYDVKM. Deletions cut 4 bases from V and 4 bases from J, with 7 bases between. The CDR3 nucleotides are TGTGCCAGCAGTTCTCGGTTCTATGGCTACACCTTC. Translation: CASSSRFYGYTF.